This T cell receptor (beta chain) is from a study of early T cells in non-severe SARS-CoV-2 infection. Germline V CDR1 and CDR2: SQVTM, ANQGSEA. This CDR3 spans 16 amino acids. Trimming removed 3 bases from V and 0 bases from J; junction bases left unmatched: 10. TCRdb re-analysed the 5' RACE reads in MiXCR, keeping a single row per CDR3 protein. The table records about 35,000 distinct CDR3 sequences, 7.9% of them present only once. This sample comprised whole blood, obtained at baseline. This sequence joins TRBV29-1 and TRBJ2-5; the match to TRBD1 covers 7 bases. This TCR derives from an adult who was a healthcare worker with PCR-confirmed SARS-CoV-2 infection or an uninfected control (not recorded which). The CDR3 sequence: CSVDSRGRRYQETQYF. The CDR3 DNA is TGCAGCGTTGACTCTAGGGGGCGGAGGTACCAAGAGACCCAGTACTTC.